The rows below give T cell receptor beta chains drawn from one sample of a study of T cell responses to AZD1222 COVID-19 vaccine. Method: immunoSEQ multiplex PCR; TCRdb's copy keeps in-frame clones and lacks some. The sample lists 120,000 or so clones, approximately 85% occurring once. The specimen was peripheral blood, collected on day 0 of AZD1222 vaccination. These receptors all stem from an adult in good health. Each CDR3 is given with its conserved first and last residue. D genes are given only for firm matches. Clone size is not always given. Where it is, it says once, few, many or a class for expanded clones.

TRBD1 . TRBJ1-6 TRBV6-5 TGTGCCAGCAGTCGGGACAGGGGAAACGATTCACCCCTCCACTTT CASSRDRGNDSPLHF
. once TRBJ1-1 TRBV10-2 TGCGCCAGCAACCCCCAGACGGGGAACACTGAAGCTTTCTTT CASNPQTGNTEAFF
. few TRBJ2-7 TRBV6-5 TGTGCCAGCAGTTATAATAGGGGTGGGGGCTACGAGCAGTACTTC CASSYNRGGGYEQYF
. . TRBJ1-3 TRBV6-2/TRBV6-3 TGTGCCAGCAGTTACCTGGCCCGGCGAAACACCATATATTTT CASSYLARRNTIYF
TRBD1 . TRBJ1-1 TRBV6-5 TGTGCCAGCGGACAGGGGGCATTCGAAGCTTTCTTT CASGQGAFEAFF
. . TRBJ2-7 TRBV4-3 TGCGCCAGCAGCCTTCGCAGGGGCTACGAGCAGTACTTC CASSLRRGYEQYF
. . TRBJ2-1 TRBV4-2 TGTGCCAGCAGCCCAAGGAGGGACTCCACTGAGCAGTTCTTC CASSPRRDSTEQFF
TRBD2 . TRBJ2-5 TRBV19 TGTGCCAGTAGTATAGATCTCAGACTAGCTTTCCAAGAGACCCAGTACTTC CASSIDLRLAFQETQYF
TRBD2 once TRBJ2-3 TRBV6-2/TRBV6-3 TGTGCCAGCAGTACCCCCCGCGGGAGGGCCAAGACAGATACGCAGTATTTT CASSTPRGRAKTDTQYF
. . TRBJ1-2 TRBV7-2 TGTGCCAGCAGCTTACGTTGGCAGAACTATGGCTACACCTTC CASSLRWQNYGYTF
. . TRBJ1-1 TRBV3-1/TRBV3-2 TGTGCCAGCAGCCTCAGGGGACAGAACACTGAAGCTTTCTTT CASSLRGQNTEAFF
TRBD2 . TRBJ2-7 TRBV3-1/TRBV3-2 TGTGCCAGCAGCCAAGTATCGAGTGGGCGGGGGTACGAGCAGTACTTC CASSQVSSGRGYEQYF
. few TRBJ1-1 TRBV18 TGTGCCAGCTCACCACCATCGGGAAGGAACACTGAAGCTTTCTTT CASSPPSGRNTEAFF
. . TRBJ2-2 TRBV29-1 TGCAGCGTTGGTAACAGCCAGGGAACCGGGGAGCTGTTTTTT CSVGNSQGTGELFF
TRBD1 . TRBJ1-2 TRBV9 TGTGCCAGCGACAGGGTTGTCGGGGATGGCTACACCTTC CASDRVVGDGYTF
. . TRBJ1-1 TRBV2 TGTGCCAGCACCCCAGTGGGGGTGCGAAACACTGAAGCTTTCTTT CASTPVGVRNTEAFF
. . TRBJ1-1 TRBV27 TGTGCCAGCAGTTTCGAGGGCCCCTCGAACACTGAAGCTTTCTTT CASSFEGPSNTEAFF